Following are 28 T cell receptor beta chains from one sample sequenced in a study of blood T cell repertoires in COVID-19. Assay used: immunoSEQ multiplex PCR; TCRdb lists only in-frame clones, some missing. This sample has about 230,000 clones, with approximately 83% found just once. Sequenced sample: peripheral blood. These receptors were obtained from a woman aged 50 to 65 with acute or convalescent COVID-19.

The genes are TRBV5-6 and TRBJ2-5, with a tentative D call TRBD1 (5 bases). The ends were cut back, 1 base at V and 2 bases at J, with 12 bases in the middle. This CDR3 is 15 amino acids long. The germline V gene encodes CDR1 SGHDT and CDR2 YYEEEE. CDR3: CASSLPRGSQETQYF. CDR3 coding DNA: TGTGCCAGCAGCTTGCCAAGGGGAAGTCAAGAGACCCAGTACTTC.

This chain links TRBV5-5 with TRBJ1-6; D ambiguous. The ends were cut back, 1 base at V and 0 bases at J, with 8 bases in the middle. This CDR3 is built from 16 residues. Germline values: CDR1 SGHKS, CDR2 YYEKEE (reference sequence). CDR3 nucleotides: TGTGCCAGCAGCTTGATGGGGAGCTCCTATAATTCACCCCTCCACTTT. Translated, it gives CASSLMGSSYNSPLHF.

The CDR3 DNA follows: TGCGCCAGCAGTGAGTCGGGAGAAGAGACCCAGTACTTC. Protein sequence: CASSESGEETQYF. The V gene is TRBV10-2, the J gene TRBJ2-5, with D possibly TRBD2 on 5 matching bases. Germline V CDR1 and CDR2: WSHSY, SAAADI. This CDR3 region has 13 residues. The V end was cut by 0 bases, the J end by 3 bases, with 5 bases between.

The table lists this clone with a few counts. V usage is TRBV28 and J usage is TRBJ1-5, with D perhaps matching TRBD1 (6 bases). Trimming pared 4 bases from V and 3 bases from J, leaving 13 bases between. This CDR3 contains 15 residues. In germline, CDR1 is MDHEN, CDR2 SYDVKM. The CDR3 loop is CASSSPDSNNQPQHF. DNA for the CDR3: TGTGCCAGCAGTTCTCCGGACAGTAACAATCAGCCCCAGCATTTT.

This clone was recorded many times. This rearrangement joins TRBV9 to TRBJ2-7, with a possible D match to TRBD2 (5 bases). This CDR3 is 15 amino acids long. In germline, CDR1 is SGDLS, CDR2 YYNGEE. Trimming pared 0 bases from V and 3 bases from J, leaving 13 bases between. The CDR3 DNA reads as TGTGCCAGCAGCGTAGGAGGGAGCGAAATCTACGAGCAGTACTTC. This translates into CASSVGGSEIYEQYF.

CDR3 coding DNA: TGTGCCAGCAGTTTAGCGGTGGCAAACACCATATATTTT. Protein: CASSLAVANTIYF. The chain joins TRBV12-3 or TRBV12-4 to TRBJ1-3; no clear D. The CDR3 contains 13 residues. The V and J ends lost 0 bases and 6 bases respectively, with 6 bases between them.

This chain joins TRBV3-1 (or the pseudogene TRBV3-2) and TRBJ1-3; no reliable D call. The germline CDR1 and CDR2 sequences are LGHDT and YNNKEL (reference sequence). CDR3 length: 13 amino acids. V was cut by 6 bases and J by 3 bases, with 9 bases left in between. The CDR3 bases are TGTGCCAGCAGGAGGTCCGGTGGAAACACCATATATTTT. Protein: CASRRSGGNTIYF.

This chain joins TRBV18 and TRBJ2-7, with D maybe TRBD1 (7 bases). The CDR3 spans 13 residues. Germline CDR1 KGHSH, CDR2 LQKENI. V was pared by 6 bases and J by 2 bases, with 11 bases between. CDR3 amino acids: CASSAGQTYEQYF. As DNA, the CDR3 is TGTGCCAGCTCGGCGGGACAGACCTACGAGCAGTACTTC.

The chain has TRBV28 and TRBJ1-4; tentative D call: TRBD1 (6 bases). The CDR3 spans 13 residues. V shed 11 bases and J shed 6 bases, with 16 bases lying between them. Germline V gives CDR1 MDHEN, CDR2 SYDVKM. The CDR3 region is CASRTASDEKLFF. In DNA form, the CDR3 reads TGTGCCTCTAGGACAGCTAGTGATGAAAAACTGTTTTTT.

This sequence joins TRBV20-1 and TRBJ2-3, with 9 nucleotides matching TRBD2. V lost 3 bases, J lost 1 base, and 8 bases stayed unmatched. The CDR3 is made up of 16 amino acids. Germline V gene lookup returns CDR1 DFQATT and CDR2 SNEGSKA (reference sequence). The CDR3 loop reads CSASPGPSGGTDTQYF. CDR3 bases: TGCAGTGCTAGTCCTGGGCCTAGCGGGGGCACAGATACGCAGTATTTT.

This clone was observed a few times. This rearrangement joins TRBV7-9 to TRBJ1-2, with TRBD1 as a possible D gene (5 bases). The V end lost 2 bases, the J end lost 2 bases, and 12 bases lay between the germline ends. In germline, CDR1 is SEHNR, CDR2 FQNEAQ (reference sequence). The CDR3 is made up of 15 amino acids. This CDR3 reads CASSLSGGYNYGYTF. CDR3 nucleotides: TGTGCCAGCAGCTTAAGTGGGGGGTACAACTATGGCTACACCTTC.

CDR3 in amino acids: CASSLGGAGEQFF. For the CDR3, the DNA is TGTGCCAGCAGCCTGGGCGGGGCGGGAGAGCAGTTCTTC. V is TRBV5-4 and J is TRBJ2-1; weak D call: TRBD2 (6 bases). The V gene's germline CDR1 is SGHNT and CDR2 YYREEE (reference sequence). V was shortened by 4 bases and J by 10 bases, with 15 bases between the two germline ends. The CDR3 contains 13 residues. Based on the CDR3 plus reference TRBV5-4 and TRBJ2-1, the full variable domain is ETGVTQSPTHLIKTRGQQVTLRCSSQSGHNTVSWYQQALGQGPQFIFQYYREEENGRGNFPPRFSGLQFPNYSSELNVNALELDDSALYLCASSLGGAGEQFFGPGTRLTVL.

The J gene is TRBJ1-6, the V gene TRBV6-1; the match to TRBD1 covers 7 bases. CDR3 size: 17 residues. V lost 2 bases to trimming and J lost 3 bases; unmatched junction nucleotides: 7. Germline V gene lookup returns CDR1 MNHNS and CDR2 SASEGT. The CDR3 is CASSEWDSTNYNSPLHF. The DNA for the CDR3 is TGTGCCAGCAGTGAATGGGACAGCACAAACTATAATTCACCCCTCCACTTT.

The chain links TRBV7-2 to TRBJ2-3; weak D call: TRBD1 (6 bases). This CDR3 is built from 16 residues. Per the germline V gene, CDR1 is SGHTA and CDR2 is FQGNSA. The V end was cut by 0 bases, the J end by 3 bases, with 13 bases between. This chain's CDR3 is CASSLAGAGGTDTQYF. CDR3 in DNA: TGTGCCAGCAGCTTAGCGGGGGCAGGCGGGACAGATACGCAGTATTTT. The whole variable domain, remainder taken from reference TRBV7-2 and TRBJ2-3, is GAGVSQSPSNKVTEKGKDVELRCDPISGHTALYWYRQSLGQGLEFLIYFQGNSAPDKSGLPSDRFSAERTGGSVSTLTIQRTQQEDSAVYLCASSLAGAGGTDTQYFGPGTRLTVL.

The rearrangement joins TRBV4-1 to TRBJ1-2; D unclear. CDR1 is MGHRA, CDR2 YSYEKL, per germline. The CDR3 has 14 amino acids. V lost 0 bases and J 0 bases, leaving 5 bases between the germline ends. The chain's CDR3 is CASSQDAANYGYTF. As DNA, the CDR3 is TGCGCCAGCAGCCAAGATGCAGCTAACTATGGCTACACCTTC.

The gene calls are TRBV7-2 and TRBJ1-5; perhaps TRBD1 as D (6 bases). V dropped 3 bases and J dropped 6 bases, with 12 bases sitting between them. Germline values: CDR1 SGHTA, CDR2 FQGNSA. CDR3 length equals 14 residues. The DNA for the CDR3 is TGTGCCAGCAGCTTCCAGGGGTTGGGTCAGCCCCAGCATTTT. This gives the protein CASSFQGLGQPQHF.

The J gene is TRBJ2-5, the V gene TRBV3-1 (or the pseudogene TRBV3-2); D is unclear. CDR1 and CDR2 (germline): LGHDT, YNNKEL (reference sequence). The germline V and J ends were trimmed by 3 bases and 3 bases, with 11 bases remaining between them. This CDR3 contains 14 residues. The CDR3 DNA sequence: TGTGCCAGCAGCCACACCGGGTCAGAAGAGACCCAGTACTTC. Translation: CASSHTGSEETQYF.

The rearrangement links TRBV5-1 to TRBJ1-1; D perhaps matches TRBD1 (6 bases). Trimming pared 1 base from V and 2 bases from J, leaving 12 bases between. The CDR3 length is 15 residues. Germline lookup yields CDR1 SGHRS and CDR2 YFSETQ. CDR3 bases: TGCGCCAGCAGCTTGCAGGGACACGGAAACACTGAAGCTTTCTTT. Translating it yields CASSLQGHGNTEAFF.

The chain has TRBV5-1 and TRBJ1-2; 8 nucleotides match TRBD1. Unmatched junction bases numbered 12, after V lost 4 bases and J lost 7 bases. The CDR3 consists of 15 residues. Looked up from germline, CDR1 is SGHRS and CDR2 is YFSETQ. CDR3 residues: CASSPRSDRAAGYTF. CDR3 nucleotides: TGCGCCAGCAGCCCCCGATCGGACAGGGCGGCTGGCTACACCTTC.

This rearrangement joins TRBV23-1 to TRBJ2-5; 7 bases line up with TRBD1. TRBV23-1 is labeled an ORF, and its function is uncertain. V shed 4 bases and J 1 base; nucleotides not matched to a gene: 15. This CDR3 contains 18 residues. CDR3 DNA sequence: TGCGCCAGCAGTCCAGGGCGGGTGGGGACAGCCTTCCAAGAGACCCAGTACTTC. This gives the protein CASSPGRVGTAFQETQYF.

The genes are TRBV7-2 and TRBJ1-2; perhaps TRBD1 as D (5 bases). The CDR3 is 15 amino acids. In germline, CDR1 is SGHTA, CDR2 FQGNSA. The V end lost 4 bases, the J end lost 2 bases, and 14 bases lay between the germline ends. CDR3 DNA sequence: TGTGCCAGCAGCTCAACCCAGACAGTAAACTATGGCTACACCTTC. Translation gives CASSSTQTVNYGYTF.

The rearrangement joins TRBV30 to TRBJ1-5, with D possibly matching TRBD1 (6 bases). V shed 3 bases and J shed 4 bases, with 13 bases lying between them. Germline CDR1 reads GTSNPN; CDR2 reads SVGIG (reference sequence). This CDR3 has 14 residues. The CDR3 nucleotides read TGTGCCTGGAGCGCCAGGCAGGGGAATCAGCCCCAGCATTTT. Its protein product is CAWSARQGNQPQHF. Supplemented by reference TRBV30 and TRBJ1-5, the full variable domain reads SQTIHQWPATLVQPVGSPLSLECTVEGTSNPNLYWYRQAAGRGLQLLFYSVGIGQISSEVPQNLSASRPQDRQFILSSKKLLLSDSGFYLCAWSARQGNQPQHFGDGTRLSIL.

Written as DNA, the CDR3 is TGTGCCAGCAGCCAAGAGGTTTTCGGGGGTGAGCAGTTCTTC. Its translation: CASSQEVFGGEQFF. This rearrangement joins TRBV3-1 (or the pseudogene TRBV3-2) to TRBJ2-1; weak D call: TRBD2 (6 bases). Looked up from germline, CDR1 is LGHDT and CDR2 is YNNKEL (reference sequence). Trimming removed 0 bases at V and 9 bases at J, with 12 bases between. The CDR3 is 14 amino acids.

The J gene is TRBJ1-4, the V gene TRBV28, with D possibly being TRBD1 (5 bases). Trimming shortened V by 6 bases and J by 0 bases, and 14 bases separated the two germline ends. Germline V gene lookup returns CDR1 MDHEN and CDR2 SYDVKM. This CDR3 has 16 residues. The CDR3 region is CASSRRGGTTNEKLFF. CDR3 bases: TGTGCCAGCAGCCGGAGGGGCGGGACAACTAATGAAAAACTGTTTTTT. The complete variable domain, with remaining parts taken from reference TRBV28 and TRBJ1-4, reads DVKVTQSSRYLVKRTGEKVFLECVQDMDHENMFWYRQDPGLGLRLIYFSYDVKMKEKGDIPEGYSVSREKKERFSLILESASTNQTSMYLCASSRRGGTTNEKLFFGSGTQLSVL.

This clone was observed once. The chain recombines TRBV27 with TRBJ1-3; TRBD1 agrees at 7 bases. The CDR3 has 14 residues. Germline loops: CDR1 MNHEY, CDR2 SMNVEV (reference sequence). V lost 5 bases and J lost 2; bases outside the gene matches: 3. The CDR3 sequence: CASSLTGAGNTIYF. CDR3 nucleotides: TGTGCCAGCAGTCTCACAGGGGCTGGAAACACCATATATTTT.

This clone was seen once. CDR3 amino acids: CASSPVGRGTYEQYF. CDR3 bases: TGTGCCAGCAGCCCAGTTGGGCGGGGGACCTACGAGCAGTACTTC. The chain couples TRBV7-2 to TRBJ2-7; TRBD2 aligns across 7 bases. CDR1 SGHTA and CDR2 FQGNSA come from the germline V gene. The CDR3 has 15 amino acids. Trimming removed 5 bases from V and 2 bases from J; junction bases left unmatched: 9. The full variable domain, its missing parts supplied by reference TRBV7-2 and TRBJ2-7, is GAGVSQSPSNKVTEKGKDVELRCDPISGHTALYWYRQSLGQGLEFLIYFQGNSAPDKSGLPSDRFSAERTGGSVSTLTIQRTQQEDSAVYLCASSPVGRGTYEQYFGPGTRLTVT.

This clone has more than one count but fewer than ten. This chain connects TRBV6-5 to TRBJ2-7; 10 bases are shared with TRBD2. CDR3 length equals 15 residues. CDR1 MNHEY and CDR2 SVGAGI come from the germline V gene. After removal of 2 bases from V and 3 bases from J, the junction contained 4 bases not matched to a gene. DNA for the CDR3: TGTGCCAGCAGTTACCAAGCGGGGGGGCTCTACGAGCAGTACTTC. This translates into CASSYQAGGLYEQYF.

The chain links TRBV7-8 to TRBJ2-2; 9 bases map to TRBD2. The CDR3 contains 15 residues. In germline, CDR1 is SGHVS, CDR2 FQNEAQ. Unmatched junction bases numbered 6, after V lost 3 bases and J lost 7 bases. CDR3 DNA: TGTGCCAGCAGCTTGCGGGGGGGCCGAGGCGGGGAGCTGTTTTTT. This encodes CASSLRGGRGGELFF.